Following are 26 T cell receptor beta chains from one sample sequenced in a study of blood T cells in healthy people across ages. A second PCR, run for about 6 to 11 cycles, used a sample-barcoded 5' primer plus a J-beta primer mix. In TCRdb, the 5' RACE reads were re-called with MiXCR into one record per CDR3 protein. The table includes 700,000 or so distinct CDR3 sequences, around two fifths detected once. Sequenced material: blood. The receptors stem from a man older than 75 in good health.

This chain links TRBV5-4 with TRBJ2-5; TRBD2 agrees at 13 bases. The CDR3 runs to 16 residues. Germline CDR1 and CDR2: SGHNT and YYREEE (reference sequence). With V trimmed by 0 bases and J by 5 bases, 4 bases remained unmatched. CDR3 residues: CASSLAGTSGAETQYF. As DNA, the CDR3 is TGTGCCAGCAGCTTGGCCGGGACTAGCGGGGCGGAGACCCAGTACTTC.

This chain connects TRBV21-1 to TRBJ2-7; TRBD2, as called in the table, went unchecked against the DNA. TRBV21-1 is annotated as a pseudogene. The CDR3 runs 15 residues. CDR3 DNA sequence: TGTGCCAGCAGTAGGACTAGCGGGGACCCCTACGAGCAGTACTTC. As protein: CASSRTSGDPYEQYF.

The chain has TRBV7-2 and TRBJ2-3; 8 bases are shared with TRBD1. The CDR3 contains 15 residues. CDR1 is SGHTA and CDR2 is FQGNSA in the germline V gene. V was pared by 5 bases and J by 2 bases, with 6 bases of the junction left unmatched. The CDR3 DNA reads TGTGCCAGCAGCCGGGACAGGATAATCACAGATACGCAGTATTTT. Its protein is CASSRDRIITDTQYF. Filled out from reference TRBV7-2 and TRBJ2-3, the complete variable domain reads GAGVSQSPSNKVTEKGKDVELRCDPISGHTALYWYRQSLGQGLEFLIYFQGNSAPDKSGLPSDRFSAERTGGSVSTLTIQRTQQEDSAVYLCASSRDRIITDTQYFGPGTRLTVL.

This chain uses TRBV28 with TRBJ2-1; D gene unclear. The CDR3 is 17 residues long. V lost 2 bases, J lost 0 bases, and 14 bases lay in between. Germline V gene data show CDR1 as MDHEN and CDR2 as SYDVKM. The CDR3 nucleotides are TGTGCCAGCAGTTTAGGCGCGGTGGCTAGCTCCTACAATGAGCAGTTCTTC. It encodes CASSLGAVASSYNEQFF.

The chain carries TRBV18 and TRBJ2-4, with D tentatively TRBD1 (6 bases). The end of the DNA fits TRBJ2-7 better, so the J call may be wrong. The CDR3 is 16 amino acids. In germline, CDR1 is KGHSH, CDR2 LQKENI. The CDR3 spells CASSPPSGQKAYEQYF. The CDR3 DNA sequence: TGTGCCAGCTCACCACCCTCGGGACAAAAAGCCTACGAGCAGTACTTC.

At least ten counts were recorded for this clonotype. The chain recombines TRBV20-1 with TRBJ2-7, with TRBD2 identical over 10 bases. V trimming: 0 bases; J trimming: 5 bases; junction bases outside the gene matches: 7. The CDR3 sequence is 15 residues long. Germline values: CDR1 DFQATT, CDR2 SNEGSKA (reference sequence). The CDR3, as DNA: TGCAGTGCTAGAGATCGGGCTAGCGGGAGCAACGAGCAGTACTTC. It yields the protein CSARDRASGSNEQYF.

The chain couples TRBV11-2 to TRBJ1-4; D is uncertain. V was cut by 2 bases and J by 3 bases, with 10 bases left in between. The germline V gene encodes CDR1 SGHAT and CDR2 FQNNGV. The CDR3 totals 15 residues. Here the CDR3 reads CASSLSLGSNEKLFF. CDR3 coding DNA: TGTGCCAGCAGCTTATCGCTAGGTTCTAATGAAAAACTGTTTTTT.

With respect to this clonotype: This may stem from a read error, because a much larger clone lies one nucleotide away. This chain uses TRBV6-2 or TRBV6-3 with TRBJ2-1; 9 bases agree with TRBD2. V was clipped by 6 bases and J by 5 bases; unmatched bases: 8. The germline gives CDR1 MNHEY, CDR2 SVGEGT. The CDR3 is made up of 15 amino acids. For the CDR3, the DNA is TGTGCCAGCAGCCCTAGCGGGGAAGGGAACAATGAGCAGTTCTTC. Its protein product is CASSPSGEGNNEQFF.

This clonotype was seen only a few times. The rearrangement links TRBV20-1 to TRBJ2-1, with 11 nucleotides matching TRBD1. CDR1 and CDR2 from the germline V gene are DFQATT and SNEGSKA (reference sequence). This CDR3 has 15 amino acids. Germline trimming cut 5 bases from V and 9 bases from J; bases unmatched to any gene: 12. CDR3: CSADPRTGGPGEQFF. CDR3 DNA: TGCAGTGCTGACCCCCGGACAGGGGGCCCGGGTGAGCAGTTCTTC.

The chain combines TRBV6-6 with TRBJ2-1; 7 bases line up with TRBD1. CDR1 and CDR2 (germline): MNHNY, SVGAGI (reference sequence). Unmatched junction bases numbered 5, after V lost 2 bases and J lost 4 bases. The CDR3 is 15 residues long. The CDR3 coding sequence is TGTGCCAGCAGTTACGGGGGACAGTTATACAATGAGCAGTTCTTC. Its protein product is CASSYGGQLYNEQFF.

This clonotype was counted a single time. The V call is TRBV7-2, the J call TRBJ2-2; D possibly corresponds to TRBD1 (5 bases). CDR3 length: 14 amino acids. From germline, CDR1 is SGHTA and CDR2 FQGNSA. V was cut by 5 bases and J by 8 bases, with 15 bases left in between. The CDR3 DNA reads TGTGCCAGCAGCCCCCGACAGCCATCTGGGGAGCTGTTTTTT. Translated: CASSPRQPSGELFF.

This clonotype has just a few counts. Here the CDR3 reads CASSLGGQGTYWQYF. In DNA, the CDR3 is TGTGCCAGCAGCTTAGGGGGACAGGGTACTTACTGGCAGTACTTC. This chain connects TRBV7-2 to TRBJ2-7, with TRBD1 identical over 9 bases. Germline V gene sequence: CDR1 SGHTA, CDR2 FQGNSA. Losses at the gene ends were 1 base for V and 9 bases for J; bases not matched to a gene: 10. This CDR3 has 15 residues.

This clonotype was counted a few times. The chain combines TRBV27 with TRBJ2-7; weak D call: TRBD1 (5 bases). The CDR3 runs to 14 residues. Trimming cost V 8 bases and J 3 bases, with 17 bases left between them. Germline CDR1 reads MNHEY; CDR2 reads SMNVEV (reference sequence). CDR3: CASAQTVINYEQYF. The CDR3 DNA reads TGTGCCAGCGCACAGACAGTTATAAACTACGAGCAGTACTTC.

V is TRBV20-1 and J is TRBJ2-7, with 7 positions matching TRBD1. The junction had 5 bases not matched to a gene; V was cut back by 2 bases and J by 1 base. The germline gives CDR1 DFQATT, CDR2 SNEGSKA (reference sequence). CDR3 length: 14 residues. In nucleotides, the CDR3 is TGCAGTGCTAGAATTGGGACAGCTTCCTACGAGCAGTACTTC. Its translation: CSARIGTASYEQYF.

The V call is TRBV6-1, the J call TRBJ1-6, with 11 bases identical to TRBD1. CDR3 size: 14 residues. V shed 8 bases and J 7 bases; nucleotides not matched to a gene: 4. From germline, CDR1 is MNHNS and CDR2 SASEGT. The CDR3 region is CASLDRGHNSPLHF. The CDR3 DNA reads TGTGCCAGCTTGGACAGGGGGCACAATTCACCCCTCCACTTT.

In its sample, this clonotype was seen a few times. This CDR3 is CASSSPSGTGGEKLFF. CDR3 coding DNA: TGTGCCAGCAGTTCGCCGAGCGGGACAGGGGGTGAAAAACTGTTTTTT. The chain uses TRBV28 and TRBJ1-4, with TRBD1 identical over 11 bases. Germline V CDR1 and CDR2: MDHEN, SYDVKM. Unmatched junction bases numbered 8, after V lost 4 bases and J lost 7 bases. CDR3 length equals 16 residues. The variable domain in full, completed from reference TRBV28 and TRBJ1-4, reads DVKVTQSSRYLVKRTGEKVFLECVQDMDHENMFWYRQDPGLGLRLIYFSYDVKMKEKGDIPEGYSVSREKKERFSLILESASTNQTSMYLCASSSPSGTGGEKLFFGSGTQLSVL.

The CDR3 protein is CASSQGAGQSDTQYF. The CDR3 DNA follows: TGCGCCAGCAGCCAGGGGGCCGGACAAAGCGATACGCAGTATTTT. The chain uses TRBV4-1 and TRBJ2-3; D is possibly TRBD1 (6 bases). The CDR3 runs 15 residues. V dropped 3 bases and J dropped 6 bases, with 16 bases sitting between them. Germline CDR1 is MGHRA and CDR2 is YSYEKL.

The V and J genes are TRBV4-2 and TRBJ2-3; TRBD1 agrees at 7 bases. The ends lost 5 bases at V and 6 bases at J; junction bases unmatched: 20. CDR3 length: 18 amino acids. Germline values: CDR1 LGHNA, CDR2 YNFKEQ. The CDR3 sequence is CASSSGWSGQLTPDTQYF. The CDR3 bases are TGTGCCAGCAGCAGCGGCTGGTCGGGACAGTTAACTCCCGATACGCAGTATTTT.

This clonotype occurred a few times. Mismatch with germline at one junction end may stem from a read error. The chain's CDR3 is CASSLGSRNTDTQYF. The DNA for the CDR3 is TGTGCTAGCAGCTTAGGTTCCAGGAACACAGATACGCAGTATTTT. The genes are TRBV7-7 and TRBJ2-3; D is unresolved. Germline-derived CDR1 and CDR2 are SSHAT and FNYEAQ (reference sequence). The CDR3 extends over 15 amino acids. The full variable domain, its missing parts supplied by reference TRBV7-7 and TRBJ2-3, is GAGVSQSPRYKVTKRGQDVTLRCDPISSHATLYWYQQALGQGPEFLTYFNYEAQPDKSGLPSDRFSAERPEGSISTLTIQRTEQRDSAMYRCASSLGSRNTDTQYFGPGTRLTVL.

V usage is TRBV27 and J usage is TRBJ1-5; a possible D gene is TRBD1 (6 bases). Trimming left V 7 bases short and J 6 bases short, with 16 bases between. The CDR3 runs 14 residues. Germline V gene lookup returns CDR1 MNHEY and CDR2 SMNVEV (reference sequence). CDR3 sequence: CASTPGRGGQPQHF. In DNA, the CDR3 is TGTGCCAGCACCCCGGGCAGGGGAGGTCAGCCCCAGCATTTT.

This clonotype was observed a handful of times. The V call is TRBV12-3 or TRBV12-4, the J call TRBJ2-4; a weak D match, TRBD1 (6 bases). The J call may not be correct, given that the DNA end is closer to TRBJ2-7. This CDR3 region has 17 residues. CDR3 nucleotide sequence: TGTGCCAGCAGTTTATACTGGGACCGGGACAAACCCTACGAGCAGTACTTC. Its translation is CASSLYWDRDKPYEQYF.

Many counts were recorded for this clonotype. The chain's CDR3 is CASSFQGPPETQYF. Written as DNA, the CDR3 is TGCGCCAGCAGCTTTCAGGGTCCCCCAGAGACCCAGTACTTC. The rearrangement uses TRBV5-1 and TRBJ2-5; perhaps TRBD1 as D (5 bases). The germline CDR1 and CDR2 sequences are SGHRS and YFSETQ. The CDR3 is 14 residues long. V lost 2 bases to trimming and J lost 4 bases, with 12 bases between them.

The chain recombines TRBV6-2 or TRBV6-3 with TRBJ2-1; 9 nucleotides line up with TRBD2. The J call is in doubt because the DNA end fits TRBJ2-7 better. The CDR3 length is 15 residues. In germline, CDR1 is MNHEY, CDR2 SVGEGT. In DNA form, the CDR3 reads TGTGCCAGCAGCCCTAGCGGGAAGTCCTACAATGAGCAGTACTTC. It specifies CASSPSGKSYNEQYF.

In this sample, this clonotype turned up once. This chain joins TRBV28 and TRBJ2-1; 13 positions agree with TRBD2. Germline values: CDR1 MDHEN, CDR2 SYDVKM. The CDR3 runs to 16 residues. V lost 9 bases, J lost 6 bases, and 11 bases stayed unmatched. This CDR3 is CARQFLGTSGINEQFF. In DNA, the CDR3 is TGTGCCAGACAATTTCTCGGGACTAGCGGGATCAATGAGCAGTTCTTC.

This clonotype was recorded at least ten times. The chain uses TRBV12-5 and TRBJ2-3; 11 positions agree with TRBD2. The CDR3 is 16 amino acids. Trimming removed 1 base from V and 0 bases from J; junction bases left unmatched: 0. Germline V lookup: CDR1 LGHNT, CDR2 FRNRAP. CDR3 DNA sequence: TGTGCTAGTGGTTTGGGACTAGCGGGGAGCACAGATACGCAGTATTTT. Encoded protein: CASGLGLAGSTDTQYF.

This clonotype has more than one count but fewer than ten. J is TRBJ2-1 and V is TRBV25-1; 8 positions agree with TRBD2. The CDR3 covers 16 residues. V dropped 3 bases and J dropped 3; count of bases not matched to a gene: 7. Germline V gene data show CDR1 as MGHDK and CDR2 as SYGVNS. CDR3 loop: CASSEVTGGFYNEQFF. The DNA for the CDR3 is TGTGCCAGCAGTGAGGTTACGGGAGGGTTCTACAATGAGCAGTTCTTC.